Following are 2 T cell receptor beta chains from one sample sequenced in a study of blood T cell repertoires in COVID-19. Assay: immunoSEQ multiplex PCR; the TCRdb copy retains only in-frame clones and omits some. In the table there are 300,000 or so clones, 86% of which are singletons. The sequencing input was peripheral blood. All receptors come from a woman between 50 and 59 years old with acute or convalescent COVID-19.

This chain connects TRBV3-1 (or the pseudogene TRBV3-2) to TRBJ1-4, with a possible D match to TRBD1 (5 bases). Trimming removed 3 bases at V and 7 bases at J, with 12 bases between. The CDR3 sequence is 14 residues long. CDR1 is LGHDT, CDR2 YNNKEL, per germline (reference sequence). The CDR3 DNA reads as TGTGCCAGCAGCCACGGGGGAAAAGGTGAAAAACTGTTTTTT. Translating it yields CASSHGGKGEKLFF.

Turning to this clone: At the DNA level, this CDR3 is encoded by other sequences in the same sample as well. DNA for the CDR3: TGTGCCAGCAGCCGGGACTACCAAGAGACCCAGTACTTC. Translation gives CASSRDYQETQYF. The V call is TRBV2, the J call TRBJ2-5; D possibly corresponds to TRBD2 (6 bases). The CDR3 consists of 13 residues. CDR1 is SNHLY and CDR2 is FYNNEI in the germline V gene. Trimming took off 6 bases at V and 0 bases at J, with 8 bases between the two ends. The full variable domain, rest sourced from reference TRBV2 and TRBJ2-5, is EPEVTQTPSHQVTQMGQEVILRCVPISNHLYFYWYRQILGQKVEFLVSFYNNEISEKSEIFDDQFSVERPDGSNFTLKIRSTKLEDSAMYFCASSRDYQETQYFGPGTRLLVL.